One TCR beta chain is described in this entry. CDR1 and CDR2 (germline): SGHRS, YFSETQ. V lost 4 bases and J lost 7; bases outside the gene matches: 8. The CDR3 covers 14 residues. This specimen comes from a study of identifying expanded T cells in peripheral blood. Some clones are missing from TCRdb's copy, which holds only in-frame ones; the method was immunoSEQ multiplex PCR. Among 130,000 or so clones listed, approximately 80% were seen once. This clonotype was obtained from a person aged 18-70 years in good health. The source material was blood. The chain links TRBV5-1 to TRBJ1-5; TRBD1 aligns across 7 bases. CDR3 protein: CASSPGTADQPQHF. The CDR3 nucleotides are TGCGCCAGCAGCCCTGGGACAGCCGACCAGCCCCAGCATTTT.